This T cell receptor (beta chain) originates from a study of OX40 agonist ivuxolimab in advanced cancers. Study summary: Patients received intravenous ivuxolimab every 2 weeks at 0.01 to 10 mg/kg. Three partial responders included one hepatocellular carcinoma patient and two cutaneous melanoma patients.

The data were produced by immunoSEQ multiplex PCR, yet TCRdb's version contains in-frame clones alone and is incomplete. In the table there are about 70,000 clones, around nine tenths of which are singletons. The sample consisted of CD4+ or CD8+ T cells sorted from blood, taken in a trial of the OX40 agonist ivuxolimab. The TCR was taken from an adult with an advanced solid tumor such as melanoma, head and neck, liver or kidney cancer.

CDR3 bases: TGTGCCAGCAGCTCGGACAGGATTAATGAAAAACTGTTTTTT. The encoded protein is CASSSDRINEKLFF. The chain carries TRBV7-3 and TRBJ1-4; 7 positions agree with TRBD1. This CDR3 region has 14 residues. The J segment lost 4 bases and the V segment lost 4 bases, leaving 3 bases of the junction unmatched. From germline, CDR1 is SGHTA and CDR2 FQGTGA.